This T cell receptor (beta chain) originates from a study of cytomegalovirus exposure and HLA in healthy donors. Study observations and caveats: Diagnosis of cytomegalovirus status made by the classifier reportedly showed high specificity and sensitivity.

This clone was recorded a few times. Its antigen remains unidentified. The CDR3 has 14 amino acids. Trimming cost V 6 bases and J 5 bases, with 16 bases left between them. Germline CDR1 is MDHEN and CDR2 is SYDVKM. Primers included in the PCR were 60 Vbeta and 13 Jbeta primers. Generated by immunoSEQ multiplex PCR, the TCRdb table keeps only in-frame clones and is missing some. Of more than 60,000 clones in the sample, more than 60% are singletons; the top ten hold more than 4.5%. This chain uses TRBV28 with TRBJ2-5; D is possibly TRBD2 (5 bases). Sample: PBMCs. This sequence originates from a male donor in good health and CMV-seropositive. The CDR3 nucleotides read TGTGCCAGCAGCTCCCCCTCCAAGCGGGAGACCCAGTACTTC. Translated, it gives CASSSPSKRETQYF.